The present entry profiles one T cell receptor (beta chain) with its context. Its antigen remains unknown. In making TCR cDNA, 5'RACE template switching added a universal primer site and UMIs to it. In TCRdb, the 5' RACE reads were re-called with MiXCR into one record per CDR3 protein. The table includes 450,000 to 600,000 distinct CDR3 sequences, approximately 12% detected once. This sample is drawn from a study of T cells after yellow fever vaccination. Whole-study results and caveats: Peaking on day 5 versus 15, the secondary response was faster but weaker. Subsequent booster samples again held most clones from primary vaccination (nearly 98% CD4, roughly 88% CD8).

Sequenced material: PBMCs, taken on the day of the yellow fever booster vaccination. The sequence was obtained from a man younger than 45 who received the YFV17D yellow fever vaccine.

The CDR3 protein is CASSLVAGGNSPLHF. CDR3 sequence (DNA): TGTGCCAGCAGCTTAGTGGCAGGGGGTAATTCACCCCTCCACTTT. The V gene is TRBV7-2, the J gene TRBJ1-6; 7 positions agree with TRBD1. From germline, CDR1 is SGHTA and CDR2 FQGNSA. This CDR3 is 15 amino acids long. Germline trimming cut 1 base from V and 6 bases from J; bases unmatched to any gene: 3.